This entry concerns a single T cell receptor beta chain. This clone was counted a few times. What antigen it recognizes has not been identified. Base qualities were left out, and no much larger clone turns up one base away. According to the germline V gene, CDR1 reads MNHNS and CDR2 reads SASEGT. V loses 4 bases of germline sequence and J loses 5 bases, and the interval between the two ends is 13 bases. From its cysteine to its phenylalanine, the CDR3 spans 14 amino acids. Only CDR3 DNA is held: 42 bases, read in frame from base 1. The data are from a study of OX40 agonist ivuxolimab in advanced cancers. Concerning the study at large: Ivuxolimab was an agonistic, fully human IgG2 monoclonal antibody directed against OX40 (CD134), a costimulatory receptor. Peripheral TCRbeta sequencing was intended to test whether TCR sequence diversity was altered and clonal T-cell expansion was caused by ivuxolimab. Of the 50 or so patients in dose escalation, some 20 had hepatocellular carcinoma, roughly 15 had melanoma, 9 had renal cell carcinoma and 9 had head and neck cancer. The paper reports the monotherapy dose-escalation portion (N of about 52 patients) of the phase I ivuxolimab trial. Patients were allowed to have had prior anti-PD-1, anti-PD-L1 or anti-CTLA-4 therapy, and 40% of the dose-escalation patients had previously received checkpoint inhibitors. A male proportion of 82.7% and a mean age of approximately 61 years, ranging from roughly 20 to 80, were recorded for the dose-escalation cohort. Intravenous ivuxolimab was administered to patients every 2 weeks at six dose levels: 0.01, 0.1, 0.3, 1.5, 3 and 10 mg/kg. Three dose-escalation patients achieved partial responses, one with hepatocellular carcinoma and two with cutaneous melanoma. What the authors observed across the whole study: After ivuxolimab, expanded clones were on average more numerous among CD8+ T cells than among CD4+ T cells. Antigen specificity was not determined for the clonally expanded peripheral T cells. In the 0.1-3.0 mg/kg groups, partial responders were among the patients with the lowest normalized peripheral clonal expansion, particularly in CD8+ T cells. Clonal expansion of both CD4+ and CD8+ blood T cells was observed from baseline to week 6 at doses 0.1 to 3.0 mg/kg. Low levels of normalized T-cell clonal expansion were also seen in some nonresponding patients.

The trial excluded patients who had a history of autoimmune disease or who were on systemic immunosuppression. Peripheral blood for TCR sequencing was drawn from every dose cohort at baseline, at cycle 4 day 1 and at cycle 7 day 1. The samples were taken from a phase I, first-in-human, multicenter, open-label dose-escalation trial of ivuxolimab. Adults with locally advanced or metastatic head and neck squamous cell, hepatocellular, melanoma or renal cell carcinoma were enrolled in the trial. Before TCR sequencing, CD4+ T cells and CD8+ T cells from peripheral blood were sorted into separate populations. For sequencing of the TCRbeta CDR3 region, genomic DNA was extracted from the sorted cells. The immunoSEQ Assay was used for sequencing of TCRbeta CDR3 regions. Sourced from immuneACCESS, this table was stored by TCRdb with only in-frame sequences that have V and J called. A share of the clones is absent; for the studies checked, an unresolved V gene accounts for under half, and the remainder has no known explanation. Recorded for this sample are about 45,000 clones; roughly 82% of them occurred a single time. The ten most abundant clones make up roughly 2.2% of the sample.

Recombination joined TRBV6-1 with TRBJ2-3; a tentative D match to TRBD1 spans 8 bases. This clonotype was obtained from an adult with an advanced solid tumor such as melanoma, head and neck, liver or kidney cancer. The material sequenced was CD4+ or CD8+ T cells sorted from blood, taken in a trial of the OX40 agonist ivuxolimab. DNA sequence: TGTGCCAGCAGTGTCACAGGGGGGGGAGATACGCAGTATTTT. Translated, it gives CASSVTGGGDTQYF.